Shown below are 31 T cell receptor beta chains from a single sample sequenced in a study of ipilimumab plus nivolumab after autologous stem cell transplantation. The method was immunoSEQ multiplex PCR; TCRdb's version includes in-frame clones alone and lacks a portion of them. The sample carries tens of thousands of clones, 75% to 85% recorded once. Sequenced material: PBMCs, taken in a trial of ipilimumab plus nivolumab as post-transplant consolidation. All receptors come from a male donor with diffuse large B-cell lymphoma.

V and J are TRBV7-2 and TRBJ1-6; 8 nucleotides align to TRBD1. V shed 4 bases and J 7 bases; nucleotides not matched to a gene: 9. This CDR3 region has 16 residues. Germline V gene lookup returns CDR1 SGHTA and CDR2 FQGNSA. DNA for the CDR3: TGTGCCAGCAGCTCACTCGGGACAGGTAGAAATTCACCCCTCCACTTT. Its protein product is CASSSLGTGRNSPLHF.

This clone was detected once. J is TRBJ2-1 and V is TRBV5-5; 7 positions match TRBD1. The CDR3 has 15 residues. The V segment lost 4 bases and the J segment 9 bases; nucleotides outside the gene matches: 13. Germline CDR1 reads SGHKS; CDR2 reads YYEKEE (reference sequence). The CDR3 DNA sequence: TGTGCCAGCAGCCCCAAAGGAACCGGGACAGCTGAGCAGTTCTTC. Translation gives CASSPKGTGTAEQFF.

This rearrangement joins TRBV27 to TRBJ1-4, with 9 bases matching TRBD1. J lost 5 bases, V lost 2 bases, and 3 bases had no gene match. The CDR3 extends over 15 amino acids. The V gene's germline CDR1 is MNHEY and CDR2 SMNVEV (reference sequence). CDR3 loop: CASSLHRGRNEKLFF. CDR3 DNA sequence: TGTGCCAGCAGTTTACACAGGGGGCGAAATGAAAAACTGTTTTTT.

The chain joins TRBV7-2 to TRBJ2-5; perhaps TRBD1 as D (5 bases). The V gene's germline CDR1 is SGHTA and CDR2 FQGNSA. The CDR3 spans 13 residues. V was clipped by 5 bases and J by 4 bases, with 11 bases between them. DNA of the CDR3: TGTGCCAGCAGCGCAGGGTCCTCAGAGACCCAGTACTTC. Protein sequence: CASSAGSSETQYF.

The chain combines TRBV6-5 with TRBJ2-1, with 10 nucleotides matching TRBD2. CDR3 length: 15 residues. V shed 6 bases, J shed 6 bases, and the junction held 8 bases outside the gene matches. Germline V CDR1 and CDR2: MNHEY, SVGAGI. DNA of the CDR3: TGTGCCAGCAGCCGGGAGCGGGGGGGTAGCAATGAGCAGTTCTTC. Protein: CASSRERGGSNEQFF.

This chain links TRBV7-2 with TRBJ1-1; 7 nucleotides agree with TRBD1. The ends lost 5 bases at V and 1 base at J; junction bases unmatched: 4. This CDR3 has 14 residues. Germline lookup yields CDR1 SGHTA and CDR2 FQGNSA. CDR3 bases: TGTGCCAGCAGCAAACGGACAGGGAACACTGAAGCTTTCTTT. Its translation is CASSKRTGNTEAFF.

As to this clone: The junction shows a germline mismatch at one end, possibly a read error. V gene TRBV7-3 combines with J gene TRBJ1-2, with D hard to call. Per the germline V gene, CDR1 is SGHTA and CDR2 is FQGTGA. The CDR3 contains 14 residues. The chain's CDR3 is CASSLDQANSGYTF. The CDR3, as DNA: TGTGCCAGCAGCTTAGATCAGGCGAACTCTGGCTACACCTTC.

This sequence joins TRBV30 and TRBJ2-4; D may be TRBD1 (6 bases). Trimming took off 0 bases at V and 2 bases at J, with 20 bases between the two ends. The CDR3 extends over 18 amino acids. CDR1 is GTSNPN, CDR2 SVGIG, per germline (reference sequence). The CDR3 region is CAWSVQRGFVLTKNIQYF. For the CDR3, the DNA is TGTGCCTGGAGTGTACAAAGGGGGTTCGTTTTGACCAAAAACATTCAGTACTTC.

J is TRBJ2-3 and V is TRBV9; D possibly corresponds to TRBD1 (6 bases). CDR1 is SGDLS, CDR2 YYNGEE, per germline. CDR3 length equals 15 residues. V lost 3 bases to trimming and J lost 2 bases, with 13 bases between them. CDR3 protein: CASSEVQGFTDTQYF. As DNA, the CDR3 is TGTGCCAGCAGCGAGGTTCAGGGGTTCACAGATACGCAGTATTTT.

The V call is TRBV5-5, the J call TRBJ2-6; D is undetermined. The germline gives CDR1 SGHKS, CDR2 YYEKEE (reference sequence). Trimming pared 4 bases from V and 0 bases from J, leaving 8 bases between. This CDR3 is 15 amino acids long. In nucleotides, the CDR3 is TGTGCCAGCAGCCCCCAACTCTCTGGGGCCAACGTCCTGACTTTC. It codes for CASSPQLSGANVLTF.

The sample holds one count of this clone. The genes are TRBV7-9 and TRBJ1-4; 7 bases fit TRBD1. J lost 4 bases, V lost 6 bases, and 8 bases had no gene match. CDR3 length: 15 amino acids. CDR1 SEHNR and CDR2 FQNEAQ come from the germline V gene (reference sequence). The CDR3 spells CASSWTGTDNEKLFF. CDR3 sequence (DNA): TGTGCCAGCAGTTGGACCGGGACAGATAATGAAAAACTGTTTTTT.

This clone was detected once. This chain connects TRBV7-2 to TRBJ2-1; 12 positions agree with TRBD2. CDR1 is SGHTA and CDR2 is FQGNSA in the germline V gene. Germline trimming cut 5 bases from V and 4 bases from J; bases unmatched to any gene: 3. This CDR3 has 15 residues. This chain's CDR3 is CASSRLAGVYNEQFF. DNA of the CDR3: TGTGCCAGCAGCCGACTAGCGGGGGTGTACAATGAGCAGTTCTTC. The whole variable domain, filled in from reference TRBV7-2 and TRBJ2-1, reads GAGVSQSPSNKVTEKGKDVELRCDPISGHTALYWYRQSLGQGLEFLIYFQGNSAPDKSGLPSDRFSAERTGGSVSTLTIQRTQQEDSAVYLCASSRLAGVYNEQFFGPGTRLTVL.

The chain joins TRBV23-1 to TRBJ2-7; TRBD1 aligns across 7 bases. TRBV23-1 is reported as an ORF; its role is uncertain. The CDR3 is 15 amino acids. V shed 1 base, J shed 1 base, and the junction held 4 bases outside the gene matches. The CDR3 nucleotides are TGCGCCAGCAGTCAATTAGGGGGCGCTTCCTACGAGCAGTACTTC. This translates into CASSQLGGASYEQYF.

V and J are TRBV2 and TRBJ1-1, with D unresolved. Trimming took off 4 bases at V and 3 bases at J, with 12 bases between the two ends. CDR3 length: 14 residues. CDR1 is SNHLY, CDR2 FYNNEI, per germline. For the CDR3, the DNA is TGTGCCAGCAGTGCGCAGGTTATAGACACTGAAGCTTTCTTT. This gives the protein CASSAQVIDTEAFF.

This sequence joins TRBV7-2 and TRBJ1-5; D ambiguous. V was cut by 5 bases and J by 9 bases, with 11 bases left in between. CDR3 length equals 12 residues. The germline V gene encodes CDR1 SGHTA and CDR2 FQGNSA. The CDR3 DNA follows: TGTGCCAGCAGCCCCCCGGCTGGGCCCCAGCATTTT. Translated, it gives CASSPPAGPQHF.

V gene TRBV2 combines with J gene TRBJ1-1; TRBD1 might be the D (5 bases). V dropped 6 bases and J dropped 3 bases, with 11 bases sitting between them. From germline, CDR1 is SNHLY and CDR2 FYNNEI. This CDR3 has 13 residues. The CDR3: CASRTGPDTEAFF. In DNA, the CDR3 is TGTGCCAGCAGGACGGGACCGGACACTGAAGCTTTCTTT.

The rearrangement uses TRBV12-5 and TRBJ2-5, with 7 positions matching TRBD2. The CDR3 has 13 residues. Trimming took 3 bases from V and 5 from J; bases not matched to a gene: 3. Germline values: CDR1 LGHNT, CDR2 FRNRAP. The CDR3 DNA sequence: TGTGCTAGTGGTTTCGGGGGGTCGGAGACCCAGTACTTC. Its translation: CASGFGGSETQYF.

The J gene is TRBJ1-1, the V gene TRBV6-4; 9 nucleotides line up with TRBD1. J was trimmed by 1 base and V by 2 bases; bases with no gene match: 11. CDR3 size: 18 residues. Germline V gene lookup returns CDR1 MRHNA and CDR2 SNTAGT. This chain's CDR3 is CASSDRDRVVVTNTEAFF. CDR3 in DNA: TGTGCCAGCAGTGACCGGGACAGGGTCGTCGTTACGAACACTGAAGCTTTCTTT.

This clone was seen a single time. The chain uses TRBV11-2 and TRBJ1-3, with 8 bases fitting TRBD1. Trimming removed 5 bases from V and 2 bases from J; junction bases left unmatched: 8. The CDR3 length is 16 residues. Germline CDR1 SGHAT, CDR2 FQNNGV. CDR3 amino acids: CASSVVPGGTGNTIYF. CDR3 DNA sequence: TGTGCCAGCAGCGTGGTCCCAGGGGGCACTGGAAACACCATATATTTT.

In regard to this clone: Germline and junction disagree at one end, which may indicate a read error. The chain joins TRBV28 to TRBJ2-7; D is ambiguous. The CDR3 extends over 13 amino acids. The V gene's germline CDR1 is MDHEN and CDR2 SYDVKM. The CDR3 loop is CASSTLNPPRTLF. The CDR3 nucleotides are TGTGCCAGCAGTACGCTTAACCCACCTCGGACCCTCTTC.

CDR3 residues: CASSTKGGGEAFF. As DNA, the CDR3 is TGTGCCAGCAGCACCAAAGGGGGAGGTGAAGCTTTCTTT. The chain recombines TRBV5-6 with TRBJ1-1, with D possibly matching TRBD1 (6 bases). The CDR3 runs 13 residues. V was pared by 4 bases and J by 7 bases, with 14 bases between. CDR1 is SGHDT, CDR2 YYEEEE, per germline.

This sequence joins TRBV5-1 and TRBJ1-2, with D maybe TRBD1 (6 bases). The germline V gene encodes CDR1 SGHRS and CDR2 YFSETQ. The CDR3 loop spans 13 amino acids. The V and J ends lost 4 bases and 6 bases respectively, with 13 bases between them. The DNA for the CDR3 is TGCGCCAGCAGCCTTCTGCAGGGGAATGGCTACACCTTC. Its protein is CASSLLQGNGYTF.

CDR3 sequence (DNA): TGTGCCAGCAGCTTGTTCGGGCAGGAGGGGGTGGATACGCAGTATTTT. Amino acid sequence: CASSLFGQEGVDTQYF. V is TRBV7-9 and J is TRBJ2-3, with D perhaps matching TRBD1 or TRBD2 (6 bases each). The V and J ends lost 3 bases and 6 bases respectively, with 19 bases between them. Looked up from germline, CDR1 is SEHNR and CDR2 is FQNEAQ (reference sequence). The CDR3 sequence is 16 residues long. Complete variable domain (other parts from reference TRBV7-9 and TRBJ2-3): DTGVSQNPRHKITKRGQNVTFRCDPISEHNRLYWYRQTLGQGPEFLTYFQNEAQLEKSRLLSDRFSAERPKGSFSTLEIQRTEQGDSAMYLCASSLFGQEGVDTQYFGPGTRLTVL.

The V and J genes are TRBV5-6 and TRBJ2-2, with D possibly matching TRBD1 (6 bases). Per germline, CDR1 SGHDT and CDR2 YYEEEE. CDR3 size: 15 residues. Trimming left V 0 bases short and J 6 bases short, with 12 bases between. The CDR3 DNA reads TGTGCCAGCAGCTTGGGATCGAACAGGGCCGGGGAGCTGTTTTTT. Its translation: CASSLGSNRAGELFF.

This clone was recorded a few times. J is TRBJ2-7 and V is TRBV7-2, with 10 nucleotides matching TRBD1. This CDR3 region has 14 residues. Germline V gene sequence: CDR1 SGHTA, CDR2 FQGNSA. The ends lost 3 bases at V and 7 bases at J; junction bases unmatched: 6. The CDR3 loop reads CASSFDRGRREQYF. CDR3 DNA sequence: TGTGCCAGCAGCTTTGACAGGGGGCGGAGGGAGCAGTACTTC.

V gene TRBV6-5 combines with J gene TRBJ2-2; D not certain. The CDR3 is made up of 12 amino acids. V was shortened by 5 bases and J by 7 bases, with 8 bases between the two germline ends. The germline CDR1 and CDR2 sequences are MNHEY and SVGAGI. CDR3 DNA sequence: TGTGCCAGCAGTGACGCCAGCGGGGAGCTGTTTTTT. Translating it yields CASSDASGELFF.

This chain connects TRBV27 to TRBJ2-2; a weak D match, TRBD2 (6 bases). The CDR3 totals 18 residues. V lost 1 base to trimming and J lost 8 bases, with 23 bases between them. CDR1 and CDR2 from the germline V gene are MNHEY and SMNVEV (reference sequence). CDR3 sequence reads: CASSLLGRLVPPLGELFF. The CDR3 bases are TGTGCCAGCAGTTTATTGGGCCGACTAGTCCCCCCGTTAGGGGAGCTGTTTTTT.

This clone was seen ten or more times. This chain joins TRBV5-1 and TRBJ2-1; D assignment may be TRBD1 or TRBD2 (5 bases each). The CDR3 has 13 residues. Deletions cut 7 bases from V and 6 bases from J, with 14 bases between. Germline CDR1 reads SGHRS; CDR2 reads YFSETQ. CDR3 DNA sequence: TGCGCCAGCGGGGGTTCCCGACGCAATGAGCAGTTCTTC. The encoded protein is CASGGSRRNEQFF.

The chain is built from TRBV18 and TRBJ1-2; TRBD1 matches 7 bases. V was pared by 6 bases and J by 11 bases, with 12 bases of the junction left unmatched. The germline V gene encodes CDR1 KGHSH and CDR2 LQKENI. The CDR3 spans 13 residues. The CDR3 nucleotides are TGTGCCAGCTCTCCTGGGACAGACCCACCTTACACCTTC. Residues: CASSPGTDPPYTF.

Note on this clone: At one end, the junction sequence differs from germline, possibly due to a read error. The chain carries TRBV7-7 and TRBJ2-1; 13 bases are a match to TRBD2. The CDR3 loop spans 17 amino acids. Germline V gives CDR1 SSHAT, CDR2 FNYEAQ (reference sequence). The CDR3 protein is CASSLVLAGGSYNEQFF. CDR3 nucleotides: TGTGCTAGCAGCCTCGTACTAGCGGGGGGGTCCTACAATGAGCAGTTCTTC.

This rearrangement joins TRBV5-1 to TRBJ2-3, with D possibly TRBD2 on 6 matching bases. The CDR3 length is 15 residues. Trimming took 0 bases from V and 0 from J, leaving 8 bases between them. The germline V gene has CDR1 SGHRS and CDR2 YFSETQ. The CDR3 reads CASSLGGRSTDTQYF. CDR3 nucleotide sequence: TGCGCCAGCAGCTTGGGAGGGAGGAGCACAGATACGCAGTATTTT.